This paragraph covers one T cell receptor (beta chain) sequence. Germline V gene sequence: CDR1 MRHNA, CDR2 SNTAGT. This CDR3 has 16 residues. V was pared by 3 bases and J by 1 base, with 13 bases between. This sample was included in a study of blood T cell repertoires in COVID-19. In the study overall: Specimens from acute and convalescent COVID-19 originated in the United States, Italy and Spain. The cDNA or gDNA used as material had been derived from T cells, B-cell-depleted T cells, or PBMCs.

Authors' processing steps: Quantification of nucleated cells was approximated via reference gene primer amplification. TCRdb's copy holds only in-frame clones and misses some; the assay was immunoSEQ multiplex PCR. V and J calls and clone size are given by that table; D and trimming were obtained from the DNA. The table shows some 220,000 clones, with around 90% occurring only once. Followed over time, Seattle patients had been enrolled while infection was active. The chain uses TRBV6-4 and TRBJ2-1; D perhaps matches TRBD1 (5 bases). The sample comprised peripheral blood. This TCR derives from a man between 25 and 39 years old with COVID-19, enrolled during active disease. The CDR3 region has the DNA TGTGCCAGCAGTGAGATTCACTCAGGGTCCTACAATGAGCAGTTCTTC. It specifies CASSEIHSGSYNEQFF.